These T cell receptor beta chains were read from a single sample in a study of shared clonotypes between healthy human individuals. Repertoires were generated with immunoSEQ multiplex PCR, while TCRdb's copy carries only in-frame clones and drops some. In the table there are about 1,900,000 clones, about 95% of which are singletons. The sequenced sample consisted of naive CD8+ T cells sorted from blood. Receptors were obtained from a man younger than 35 in good health. CDR3s include the opening cysteine and the closing phenylalanine or tryptophan. Each record gives: J gene, D gene, V gene, clone size, CDR3 protein, CDR3 DNA. D genes are given only for firm matches. For some rows the clone size is stated as once, few or many, or as a class when expanded; others skip it.

TRBJ1-1	.	TRBV28	.	CASSFTARNTEAFF	TGTGCCAGCAGTTTTACAGCAAGGAACACTGAAGCTTTCTTT
TRBJ2-7	.	TRBV19	.	CASSISPLPSAPYEQYF	TGTGCCAGTAGTATCTCTCCCCTTCCTAGCGCACCCTACGAGCAGTACTTC
TRBJ2-2	.	TRBV27	.	CASRTQGTTGELFF	TGTGCCAGCAGGACTCAGGGAACCACCGGGGAGCTGTTTTTT
TRBJ2-5	.	TRBV9	.	CASSVDESGEEEKTQYF	TGTGCCAGCAGCGTAGACGAGTCGGGAGAAGAGGAAAAGACCCAGTACTTC
TRBJ1-5	.	TRBV13	.	CASSLEDGGPQHF	TGTGCCAGCAGCTTAGAAGATGGGGGGCCCCAGCATTTT
TRBJ2-3	TRBD2	TRBV5-1	.	CASSLAGRGPTDTQYF	TGCGCCAGCAGCTTGGCGGGGAGGGGACCCACAGATACGCAGTATTTT
TRBJ2-1	TRBD2	TRBV5-6	.	CASSLSGSSYNEQFF	TGTGCCAGCAGCCTCAGCGGGAGCTCCTACAATGAGCAGTTCTTC
TRBJ1-1	TRBD1	TRBV7-2	.	CASKRQGENTEAFF	TGTGCCAGCAAAAGACAGGGGGAGAACACTGAAGCTTTCTTT
TRBJ2-7	TRBD1	TRBV7-6	.	CASSPTGVEQYF	TGTGCCAGCAGCCCTACAGGGGTCGAGCAGTACTTC
TRBJ2-7	.	TRBV2	few	CASSASTERGSYEQYF	TGTGCCAGCAGTGCCAGTACCGAGAGGGGCTCCTACGAGCAGTACTTC
TRBJ1-1	.	TRBV29-1	.	CSVEEERTEAFF	TGCAGCGTTGAAGAGGAGAGGACTGAAGCTTTCTTT
TRBJ1-4	.	TRBV4-1	.	CASSPVATNEKLFF	TGCGCCAGCAGCCCGGTCGCAACTAATGAAAAACTGTTTTTT
TRBJ2-7	TRBD1	TRBV2	.	CASKGAGGSYEQYF	TGTGCCAGCAAGGGGGCAGGGGGATCCTACGAGCAGTACTTC
TRBJ1-3	.	TRBV4-1	.	CASSQEPTGGSGNTIYF	TGCGCCAGCAGCCAAGAACCAACAGGAGGCTCTGGAAACACCATATATTTT
TRBJ2-1	.	TRBV6-5	.	CASAGLDSYNEQFF	TGTGCCAGCGCGGGACTGGACTCCTACAATGAGCAGTTCTTC
TRBJ2-2	TRBD2	TRBV5-4	.	CASSLDLGGSYTGELFF	TGTGCCAGCAGCCTTGATCTAGGCGGGAGCTACACCGGGGAGCTGTTTTTT
TRBJ1-1	TRBD1	TRBV11-2	.	CASSATGRLGNTEAFF	TGTGCCAGCAGCGCGACAGGGAGGTTGGGGAACACTGAAGCTTTCTTT
TRBJ1-6	.	TRBV28	few	CASSFEGGNSPLHF	TGTGCCAGCAGTTTTGAGGGGGGGAATTCACCCCTCCACTTT
TRBJ1-1	.	TRBV13	.	CASSPQTEAFF	TGTGCCAGCAGCCCGCAGACTGAAGCTTTCTTT
TRBJ1-1	TRBD1	TRBV30	.	CAWEGATEAFF	TGTGCCTGGGAGGGGGCCACTGAAGCTTTCTTT
TRBJ2-7	TRBD2	TRBV4-1	.	CASSQEKTSGFFSYEQYF	TGCGCCAGCAGCCAAGAAAAGACTAGCGGGTTTTTCTCCTACGAGCAGTACTTC
TRBJ2-2	.	TRBV10-3	few	CAISDAAANTGELFF	TGTGCCATCAGTGACGCAGCGGCGAACACCGGGGAGCTGTTTTTT
TRBJ1-2	.	TRBV13	.	CASSLVGGPREGYTF	TGTGCCAGCAGCTTAGTAGGAGGGCCCCGGGAGGGCTACACCTTC